This T cell receptor (beta chain) was documented in a study of regulatory T cells in long-lasting Graves disease. The V and J ends lost 6 bases and 1 base respectively, with 16 bases between them. The CDR3 contains 16 residues. As to time point: newly diagnosed GD, antithyroid drugs for less than 3 months. The TCR library was made from RNA that had been extracted from PBMCs in TRIzol. Arm-PCR of CDR3 regions with iRepertoire HTBI primers generated TCR beta libraries. In TCRdb, the multiplex PCR reads were re-called with MiXCR into one record per CDR3 protein. This sample yields some 250,000 distinct CDR3 sequences, of which more than 15% are seen a single time; 13% to 15% belongs to the top ten. In addition, the sample was reused for a study of T cells in Graves' hyperthyroidism and ophthalmopathy.

Specimen: peripheral blood mononuclear cells (PBMCs), collected at new diagnosis, from a patient treated with antithyroid drugs. The chain combines TRBV12-3 or TRBV12-4 with TRBJ1-3, with D maybe TRBD1 (5 bases). The sequence was collected from a woman in her thirties with Graves disease. This CDR3 is CASRQAGGISGNTIYF. As DNA, the CDR3 is TGTGCCAGCAGACAAGCGGGGGGGATATCTGGAAACACCATATATTTT.